The TCR beta chain described here comes from a study of cytotoxic CD8 clonotypes in ibrutinib-treated CLL. Sequenced by immunoSEQ multiplex PCR; TCRdb stores in-frame clones only, minus some. The sample has about 72,000 clones; 68% are singletons. There are 18 residues in the CDR3. Trimming took 3 bases from V and 2 from J; bases not matched to a gene: 14. The germline V gene encodes CDR1 SGDLS and CDR2 YYNGEE. This TCR derives from a human donor with chronic lymphocytic leukemia. The source material was PBMCs, sampled after 12 months of ibrutinib treatment. The genes are TRBV9 and TRBJ2-4; 7 bases map to TRBD1. The chain's CDR3 is CASSDPLGTEGPKNIQYF. The CDR3 DNA reads TGTGCCAGCAGCGACCCCTTAGGGACAGAGGGACCCAAAAACATTCAGTACTTC.